The sequence of this T cell receptor (beta chain) was determined in a study of cytotoxic CD8 clonotypes in ibrutinib-treated CLL. Study at large: Among the samples, the mean was about 270,000 productive templates and tens of thousands of productive rearrangements.

Turning to this clone: The antigen is undetermined. Other nucleotide sequences in the sample specify the same CDR3.

The repertoire was sequenced with immunoSEQ multiplex PCR; TCRdb's copy has only in-frame clones and lacks some. Among about 200,000 clones listed, just over 70% were seen once. Study conclusions and caveats: Age-matched healthy donor levels were exceeded by baseline clonality, which tracked circulating CD8+ T-cell counts. Sampling of sustained-remission and progressing patients occurred at differing times.

Sample: PBMCs, taken after 12 months of ibrutinib treatment. The sequence came from a human donor with chronic lymphocytic leukemia.

DNA for the CDR3: TGTGCCTGGCAAACCGGCCCTAATTCACCCCTCCACTTT. This codes for CAWQTGPNSPLHF. This chain connects TRBV30 to TRBJ1-6; D gene unclear. Trimming stripped 5 bases from V and 6 bases from J, with 11 bases between. The CDR3 contains 13 residues. CDR1 GTSNPN and CDR2 SVGIG come from the germline V gene (reference sequence).